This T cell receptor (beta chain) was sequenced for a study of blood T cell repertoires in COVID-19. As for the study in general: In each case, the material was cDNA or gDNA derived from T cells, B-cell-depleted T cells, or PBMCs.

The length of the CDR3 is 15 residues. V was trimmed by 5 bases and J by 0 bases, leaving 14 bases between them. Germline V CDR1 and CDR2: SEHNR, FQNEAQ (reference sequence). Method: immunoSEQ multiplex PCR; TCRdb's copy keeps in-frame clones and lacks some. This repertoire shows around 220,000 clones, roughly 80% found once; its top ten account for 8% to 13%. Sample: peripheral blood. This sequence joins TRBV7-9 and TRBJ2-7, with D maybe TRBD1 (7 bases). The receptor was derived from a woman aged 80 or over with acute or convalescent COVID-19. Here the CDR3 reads CASSGGGRSSYEQYF. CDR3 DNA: TGTGCCAGCAGCGGAGGGGGCAGGAGCTCCTACGAGCAGTACTTC.